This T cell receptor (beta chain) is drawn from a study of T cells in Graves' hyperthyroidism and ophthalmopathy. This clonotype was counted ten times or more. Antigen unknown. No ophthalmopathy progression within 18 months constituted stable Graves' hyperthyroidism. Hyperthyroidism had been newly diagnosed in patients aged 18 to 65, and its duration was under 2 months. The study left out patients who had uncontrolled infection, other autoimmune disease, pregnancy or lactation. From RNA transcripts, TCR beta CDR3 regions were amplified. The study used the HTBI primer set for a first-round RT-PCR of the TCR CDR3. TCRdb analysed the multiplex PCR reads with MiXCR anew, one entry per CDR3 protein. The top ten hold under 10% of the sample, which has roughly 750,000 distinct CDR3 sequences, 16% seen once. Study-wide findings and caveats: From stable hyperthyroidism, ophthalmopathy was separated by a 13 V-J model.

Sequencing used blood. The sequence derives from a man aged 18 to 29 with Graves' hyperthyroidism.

The CDR3 protein is CASSRTIYEQYF. The CDR3 DNA is TGTGCCAGCAGTCGGACTATTTACGAGCAGTACTTC. The rearrangement uses TRBV7-2 and TRBJ2-7; TRBD2 is a possible D gene (6 bases). Looked up from germline, CDR1 is SGHTA and CDR2 is FQGNSA. The V gene lost 6 bases and the J gene lost 4 bases, with 10 bases spanning the gap. CDR3 size: 12 residues.